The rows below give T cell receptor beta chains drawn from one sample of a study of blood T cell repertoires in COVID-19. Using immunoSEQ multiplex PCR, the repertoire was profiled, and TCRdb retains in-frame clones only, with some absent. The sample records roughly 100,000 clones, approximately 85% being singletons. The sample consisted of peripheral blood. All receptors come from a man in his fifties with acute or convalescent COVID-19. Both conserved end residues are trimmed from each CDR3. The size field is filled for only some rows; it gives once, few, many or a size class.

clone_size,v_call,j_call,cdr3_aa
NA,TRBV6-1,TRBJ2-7,ASSARIGTGTVYSYEQY
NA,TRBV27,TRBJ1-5,ASSPGGNQPQH
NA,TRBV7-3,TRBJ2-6,ASGPGGSLSGANVLT
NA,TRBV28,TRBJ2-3,ASSSDSLTQY
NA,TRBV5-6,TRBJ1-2,ASSLFPGQEHYGYT
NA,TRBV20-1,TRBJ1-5,SASLGGNQPQH
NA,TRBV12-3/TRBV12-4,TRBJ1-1,ASSGQGRTEAF
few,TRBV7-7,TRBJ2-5,ASSLMGASGETQY
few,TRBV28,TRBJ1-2,ASSLVPTGGDYGYT
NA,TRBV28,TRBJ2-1,ASSPFSENEQF
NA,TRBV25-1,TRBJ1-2,ASSARGLVDYGYT
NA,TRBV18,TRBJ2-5,ASSPRGGGQETQY
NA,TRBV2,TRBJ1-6,ASRPDRNNSPLH
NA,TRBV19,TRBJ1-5,ASSISGQNNQPQH
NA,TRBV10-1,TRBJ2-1,ASSSQGLAGEGEQF
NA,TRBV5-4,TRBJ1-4,ASSPTGNNEKLF
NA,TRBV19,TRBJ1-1,ASSADTMNTEAF
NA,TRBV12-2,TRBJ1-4,ASRFLKTGQDEKLF
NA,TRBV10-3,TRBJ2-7,ASGDGRLDEQY
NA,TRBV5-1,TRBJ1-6,ASSLASDSPLH
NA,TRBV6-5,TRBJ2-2,ASRIDRVSAGELF
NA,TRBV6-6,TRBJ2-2,ASSYSSWTGAGELF
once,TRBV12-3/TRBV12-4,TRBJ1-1,ASRLDSFEAF
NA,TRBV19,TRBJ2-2,ASSIGLNTGELF
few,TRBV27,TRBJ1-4,ASSLSRQGGEKLF
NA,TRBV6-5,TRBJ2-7,ASSYFRDRGREQY
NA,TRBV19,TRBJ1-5,ASSIGLGGFSNQPQH
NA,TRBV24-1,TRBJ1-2,ATSSGDNGYT
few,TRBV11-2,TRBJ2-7,ASSLGTGTWEQY
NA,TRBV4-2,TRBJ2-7,ASSQVISGGADYEQY
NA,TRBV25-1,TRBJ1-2,ASRGLDYGYT
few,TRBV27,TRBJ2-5,ASSLLAGGGEETQY
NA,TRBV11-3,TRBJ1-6,ASSSSTNSGLRSPLH
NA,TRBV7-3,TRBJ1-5,ASSLRDRGSNQPQH
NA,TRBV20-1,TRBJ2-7,SASLGLEQY
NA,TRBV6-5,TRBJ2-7,ASRRQETGSYEQY